These 28 T cell receptor beta chains were all obtained from the same sample, sequenced in a study of blood T cell repertoires in COVID-19. The repertoire was sequenced with immunoSEQ multiplex PCR; TCRdb's copy has only in-frame clones and lacks some. The sample holds 70,000 to 100,000 clones, roughly 80% seen once. Sequenced material: peripheral blood. The receptors derive from a human donor in a cohort sampled during active COVID-19.

The chain recombines TRBV7-2 with TRBJ2-5, with 8 bases fitting TRBD1. Germline lookup yields CDR1 SGHTA and CDR2 FQGNSA. The ends lost 3 bases at V and 4 bases at J; junction bases unmatched: 4. The CDR3 covers 14 residues. The DNA of the CDR3 is TGTGCCAGCAGCTTCAGGGGGCGGGTAGAGACCCAGTACTTC. Its protein is CASSFRGRVETQYF.

Only one count was recorded for this clone. The chain has TRBV6-1 and TRBJ1-5; 7 nucleotides line up with TRBD1. This CDR3 region has 16 residues. Trimming took 4 bases from V and 4 from J; bases not matched to a gene: 10. CDR1 and CDR2 from the germline V gene are MNHNS and SASEGT. CDR3 amino acids: CASSGGTALGNQPQHF. In DNA, the CDR3 is TGTGCCAGCAGTGGGGGGACAGCCCTCGGGAATCAGCCCCAGCATTTT.

This clone was found a few times. The gene calls are TRBV14 and TRBJ1-2; D is uncertain. Trimming pared 4 bases from V and 5 bases from J, leaving 11 bases between. The CDR3 runs to 13 residues. Germline-derived CDR1 and CDR2 are SGHDN and FVKESK. CDR3 DNA sequence: TGTGCCAGCAGCCGCCAAGACAATTATGGCTACACCTTC. This gives the protein CASSRQDNYGYTF.

This chain uses TRBV2 with TRBJ2-5; TRBD2 matches 11 bases. CDR3 length: 14 amino acids. The V gene's germline CDR1 is SNHLY and CDR2 FYNNEI. V trimming: 5 bases; J trimming: 6 bases; junction bases outside the gene matches: 5. CDR3 amino acids: CASSPTSGRQTQYF. The CDR3 coding sequence is TGTGCCAGCAGTCCTACTAGCGGGAGACAGACCCAGTACTTC.

This clone appeared a few times. The rearrangement uses TRBV10-3 and TRBJ2-7, with 10 bases fitting TRBD1. Trimming at V came to 6 bases and at J to 2 bases, leaving 4 bases not matched to a gene. Germline V CDR1 and CDR2: ENHRY, SYGVKD. The length of the CDR3 is 14 residues. The CDR3 DNA sequence: TGTGCCATCAGGAGGGACAGGGGTACCTACGAGCAGTACTTC. It is translated as CAIRRDRGTYEQYF.

In its sample, this clone was seen once. The chain uses TRBV6-6 and TRBJ2-7; 8 bases are shared with TRBD1. The CDR3 length is 12 residues. CDR1 and CDR2 from the germline V gene are MNHNY and SVGAGI (reference sequence). Trimming took 10 bases from V and 3 from J; bases not matched to a gene: 5. The DNA of the CDR3 is TGTGCCACCTACAGGGGGGTCTACGAGCAGTACTTC. This encodes CATYRGVYEQYF.

This chain connects TRBV7-9 to TRBJ2-1; 16 nucleotides line up with TRBD2. The CDR3 is 17 amino acids. Germline CDR1 is SEHNR and CDR2 is FQNEAQ (reference sequence). The junction had 1 base not matched to a gene; V was cut back by 4 bases and J by 1 base. The CDR3 loop is CASSWGLAGGSYNEQFF. CDR3 bases: TGTGCCAGCAGCTGGGGACTAGCGGGAGGGTCCTACAATGAGCAGTTCTTC.

This chain joins TRBV4-2 and TRBJ2-5; 7 nucleotides align to TRBD1. Germline CDR1 is LGHNA and CDR2 is YNFKEQ. The CDR3 loop spans 14 amino acids. Unmatched junction bases numbered 4, after V lost 4 bases and J lost 2 bases. The DNA of the CDR3 is TGTGCCAGCAGCCCCAACAGGGGACAAGAGACCCAGTACTTC. It yields the protein CASSPNRGQETQYF.

The chain carries TRBV5-1 and TRBJ1-3; D call uncertain. In germline, CDR1 is SGHRS, CDR2 YFSETQ. The CDR3 consists of 15 residues. Trimming stripped 0 bases from V and 0 bases from J, with 7 bases between. As DNA, the CDR3 is TGCGCCAGCAGCTTGGTAGAACGCTCTGGAAACACCATATATTTT. Amino acid sequence: CASSLVERSGNTIYF.

The chain is built from TRBV5-8 and TRBJ1-1, with a weak D call TRBD1 (6 bases). Germline values: CDR1 SGHTS, CDR2 YDEGEE. The CDR3 is made up of 12 amino acids. Trimming took 5 bases from V and 6 from J, leaving 11 bases between them. The CDR3 region is CASRVTGSEAFF. DNA of the CDR3: TGTGCCAGCAGGGTTACAGGGTCTGAAGCTTTCTTT.

V and J are TRBV7-8 and TRBJ2-3; TRBD2 aligns across 13 bases. The junction had 6 bases not matched to a gene; V was cut back by 4 bases and J by 2 bases. The CDR3 has 17 residues. Germline V gene lookup returns CDR1 SGHVS and CDR2 FQNEAQ. CDR3 sequence: CASSSLGLAGATDTQYF. CDR3 sequence (DNA): TGTGCCAGCAGCTCCCTTGGACTAGCGGGGGCCACAGATACGCAGTATTTT. Supplemented by reference TRBV7-8 and TRBJ2-3, the full variable domain reads GAGVSQSPRYKVAKRGQDVALRCDPISGHVSLFWYQQALGQGPEFLTYFQNEAQLDKSGLPSDRFFAERPEGSVSTLKIQRTQQEDSAVYLCASSSLGLAGATDTQYFGPGTRLTVL.

This chain uses TRBV28 with TRBJ2-7; 9 nucleotides line up with TRBD1. With 7 bases clipped from V and 4 bases from J, the junction kept 11 bases outside the gene matches. CDR3 length: 15 amino acids. Germline-derived CDR1 and CDR2 are MDHEN and SYDVKM. The CDR3 region is CASNDPGTGKYEQYF. The CDR3 DNA reads TGTGCCAGCAACGACCCCGGGACAGGGAAATACGAGCAGTACTTC.

The V and J genes are TRBV29-1 and TRBJ2-3; D is possibly TRBD2 (6 bases). Germline loops: CDR1 SQVTM, CDR2 ANQGSEA. The CDR3 contains 14 residues. V gave up 6 bases and J gave up 4 bases, with 17 bases separating them. The CDR3 region is CSVGVAGRSDTQYF. CDR3 in DNA: TGCAGCGTGGGGGTGGCGGGGAGGTCAGATACGCAGTATTTT.

This chain joins TRBV19 and TRBJ2-7; 7 bases match TRBD1. The CDR3 length is 15 residues. CDR1 is LNHDA, CDR2 SQIVND, per germline (reference sequence). The V and J ends lost 5 bases and 2 bases, in that order; junction bases with no gene match: 9. CDR3 coding DNA: TGTGCCAGTAGTGGGGGTCGGACAGGTGCCTACGAGCAGTACTTC. The encoded protein is CASSGGRTGAYEQYF.

The V and J genes are TRBV6-5 and TRBJ1-4, with 9 bases fitting TRBD1. The V gene end was trimmed by 7 bases and the J gene end by 6 bases; junction bases not matched to a gene: 9. This CDR3 is 15 amino acids long. Germline lookup yields CDR1 MNHEY and CDR2 SVGAGI. CDR3: CASTDEDRGDEKLFF. Written as DNA, the CDR3 is TGTGCCAGCACAGACGAGGACAGGGGAGATGAAAAACTGTTTTTT.

This clone came up a few times. The rearrangement joins TRBV3-1 (or the pseudogene TRBV3-2) to TRBJ1-6, with D possibly TRBD1 on 5 matching bases. The CDR3 totals 14 residues. Germline-derived CDR1 and CDR2 are LGHDT and YNNKEL (reference sequence). V lost 2 bases and J lost 9, with 11 bases in between. The chain's CDR3 is CASSQTLGASPLHF. The DNA for the CDR3 is TGTGCCAGCAGCCAAACCCTAGGGGCTTCACCCCTCCACTTT.

This clone showed up just once. The chain employs TRBV5-1 and TRBJ1-5; D ambiguous. Trimming took 4 bases from V and 5 from J, leaving 13 bases between them. This CDR3 spans 14 amino acids. Germline V gives CDR1 SGHRS, CDR2 YFSETQ. CDR3 region: CASSPSPNYQPQHF. The DNA for the CDR3 is TGCGCCAGCAGCCCGTCTCCTAATTATCAGCCCCAGCATTTT. Full variable domain (rest looked up from reference TRBV5-1 and TRBJ1-5): KAGVTQTPRYLIKTRGQQVTLSCSPISGHRSVSWYQQTPGQGLQFLFEYFSETQRNKGNFPGRFSGRQFSNSRSEMNVSTLELGDSALYLCASSPSPNYQPQHFGDGTRLSIL.

This chain joins TRBV6-5 and TRBJ1-1; D is uncertain. CDR1 and CDR2 from the germline V gene are MNHEY and SVGAGI. Trimming removed 6 bases at V and 1 base at J, with 9 bases between. The CDR3 extends over 13 amino acids. The CDR3 loop reads CASSLIGNTEAFF. DNA of the CDR3: TGTGCCAGCAGCCTAATTGGGAACACTGAAGCTTTCTTT.

The CDR3 DNA reads as TGCGCCAGCAGTGAGTCAGGGGGTGGAAACACCATATATTTT. The encoded protein is CASSESGGGNTIYF. The V and J genes are TRBV10-2 and TRBJ1-3; possible D gene TRBD1, 6 bases. Trimming took 0 bases from V and 3 from J, leaving 6 bases between them. Germline V CDR1 and CDR2: WSHSY, SAAADI. CDR3 length: 14 amino acids.

The V and J genes are TRBV20-1 and TRBJ2-7; TRBD2 matches 12 bases. V gave up 3 bases and J gave up 7 bases; unmatched junction bases: 16. The CDR3 is 17 amino acids. Germline CDR1 DFQATT, CDR2 SNEGSKA (reference sequence). CDR3 in amino acids: CSASDRLAGAAVLEQYF. CDR3 coding DNA: TGCAGTGCTAGTGATCGACTAGCGGGAGCTGCGGTATTGGAGCAGTACTTC.

This rearrangement joins TRBV5-1 to TRBJ1-1; D gene ambiguous. V gave up 0 bases and J gave up 0 bases, with 6 bases separating them. The V gene's germline CDR1 is SGHRS and CDR2 YFSETQ. The CDR3 runs to 14 residues. The CDR3: CASSLGPLNTEAFF. The DNA for the CDR3 is TGCGCCAGCAGCTTGGGTCCATTGAACACTGAAGCTTTCTTT.

The chain uses TRBV6-5 and TRBJ2-7, with a tentative D call TRBD1 (6 bases). Trimming removed 8 bases from V and 2 bases from J, with 13 bases in between. CDR1 is MNHEY, CDR2 SVGAGI, per germline. The CDR3 extends over 13 amino acids. CDR3 nucleotides: TGTGCCAGCGCCGACCACAGGGCCTACGAGCAGTACTTC. This encodes CASADHRAYEQYF.

The chain employs TRBV5-4 and TRBJ2-5, with TRBD1 matching over 7 bases. The V gene's germline CDR1 is SGHNT and CDR2 YYREEE (reference sequence). The CDR3 has 13 amino acids. V trimming: 4 bases; J trimming: 3 bases; junction bases outside the gene matches: 3. The CDR3 here is CASSRQGKETQYF. The CDR3 DNA sequence: TGTGCCAGCAGCCGACAGGGTAAAGAGACCCAGTACTTC.

This chain links TRBV28 with TRBJ1-1; D not resolved. V lost 1 base to trimming and J lost 7 bases, with 7 bases between them. Looked up from germline, CDR1 is MDHEN and CDR2 is SYDVKM. The CDR3 sequence is 12 residues long. The CDR3 loop is CASSLSLSEAFF. CDR3 bases: TGTGCCAGCAGTTTATCCCTCAGTGAAGCTTTCTTT.

V usage is TRBV27 and J usage is TRBJ2-7, with TRBD1 matching over 8 bases. Germline CDR1 reads MNHEY; CDR2 reads SMNVEV (reference sequence). The length of the CDR3 is 15 residues. Trimming cost V 0 bases and J 5 bases; bases outside gene matches: 6. The CDR3 DNA sequence: TGTGCCAGCAGTTTATCCGGGACAGGATGGGACGAGCAGTACTTC. This translates into CASSLSGTGWDEQYF.

The CDR3 protein is CASSPIGGGLNNEQFF. Here the CDR3 DNA reads TGTGCCAGCTCACCAATCGGCGGGGGCCTAAACAATGAGCAGTTCTTC. The chain recombines TRBV18 with TRBJ2-1; D possibly corresponds to TRBD2 (7 bases). CDR3 length: 16 amino acids. Germline V gene sequence: CDR1 KGHSH, CDR2 LQKENI. Deletions cut 2 bases from V and 5 bases from J, with 16 bases between.

The chain joins TRBV5-1 to TRBJ2-3; TRBD1 matches 8 bases. The germline V gene encodes CDR1 SGHRS and CDR2 YFSETQ. The CDR3 totals 16 residues. V was clipped by 1 base and J by 4 bases; unmatched bases: 8. The CDR3 DNA sequence: TGCGCCAGCAGCTTGCCTTCAGGGGGCTACGCAGATACGCAGTATTTT. Its protein product is CASSLPSGGYADTQYF.

The chain has TRBV5-1 and TRBJ2-2; unclear D gene. The V end lost 4 bases, the J end lost 3 bases, and 13 bases lay between the germline ends. The CDR3 loop spans 15 amino acids. Germline V CDR1 and CDR2: SGHRS, YFSETQ. The CDR3 DNA reads TGCGCCAGCAGCCCGTTTAGATCCGACACCGGGGAGCTGTTTTTT. Protein: CASSPFRSDTGELFF.